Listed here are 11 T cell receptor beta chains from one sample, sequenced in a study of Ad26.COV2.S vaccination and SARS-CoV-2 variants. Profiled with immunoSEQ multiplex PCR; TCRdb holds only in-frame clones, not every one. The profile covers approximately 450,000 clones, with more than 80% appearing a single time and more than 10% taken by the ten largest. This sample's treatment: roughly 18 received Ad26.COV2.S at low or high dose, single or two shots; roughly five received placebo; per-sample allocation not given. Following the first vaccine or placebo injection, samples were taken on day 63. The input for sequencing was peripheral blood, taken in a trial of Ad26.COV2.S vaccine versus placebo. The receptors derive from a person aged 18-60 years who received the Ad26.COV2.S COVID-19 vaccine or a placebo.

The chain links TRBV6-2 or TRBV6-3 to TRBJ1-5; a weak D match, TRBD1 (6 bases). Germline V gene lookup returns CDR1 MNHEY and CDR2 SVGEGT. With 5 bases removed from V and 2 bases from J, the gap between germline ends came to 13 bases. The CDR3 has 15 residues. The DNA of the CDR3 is TGTGCCAGCAGTCCCCGAGGGGGAGGCAATCAGCCCCAGCATTTT. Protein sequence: CASSPRGGGNQPQHF.

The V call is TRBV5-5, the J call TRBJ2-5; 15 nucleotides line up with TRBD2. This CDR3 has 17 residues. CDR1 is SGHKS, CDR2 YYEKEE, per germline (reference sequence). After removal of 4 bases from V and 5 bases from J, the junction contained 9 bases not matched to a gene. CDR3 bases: TGTGCCAGCAGCCGAGGACTAGCGGGAGGGCCAGGGGAGACCCAGTACTTC. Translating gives CASSRGLAGGPGETQYF.

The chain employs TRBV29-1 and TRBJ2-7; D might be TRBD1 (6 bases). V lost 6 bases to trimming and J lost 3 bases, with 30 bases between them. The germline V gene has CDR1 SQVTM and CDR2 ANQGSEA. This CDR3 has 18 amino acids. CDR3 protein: CSVIGSPVQGTTGYEQYF. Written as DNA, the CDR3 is TGCAGCGTAATAGGAAGCCCGGTACAGGGAACGACGGGCTACGAGCAGTACTTC.

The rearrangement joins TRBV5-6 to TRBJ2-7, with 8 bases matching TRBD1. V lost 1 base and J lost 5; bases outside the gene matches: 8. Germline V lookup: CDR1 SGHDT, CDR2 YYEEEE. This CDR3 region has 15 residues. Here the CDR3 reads CASSLYYRGNHEQYF. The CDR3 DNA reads TGTGCCAGCAGCTTGTATTACAGGGGGAACCACGAGCAGTACTTC.

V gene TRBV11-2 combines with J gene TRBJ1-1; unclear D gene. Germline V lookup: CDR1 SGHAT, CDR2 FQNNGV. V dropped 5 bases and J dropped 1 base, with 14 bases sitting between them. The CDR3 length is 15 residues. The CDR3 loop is CASSGIRKGNTEAFF. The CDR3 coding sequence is TGTGCCAGCAGCGGAATCAGGAAAGGGAACACTGAAGCTTTCTTT.

The CDR3 nucleotides are TGTGCCAGCAAAGCGGGAACGCAAGAGACCCAGTACTTC. The encoded protein is CASKAGTQETQYF. The rearrangement links TRBV2 to TRBJ2-5; TRBD2 agrees at 7 bases. The CDR3 consists of 13 residues. The junction had 4 bases not matched to a gene; V was cut back by 7 bases and J by 2 bases. Germline V gene sequence: CDR1 SNHLY, CDR2 FYNNEI.

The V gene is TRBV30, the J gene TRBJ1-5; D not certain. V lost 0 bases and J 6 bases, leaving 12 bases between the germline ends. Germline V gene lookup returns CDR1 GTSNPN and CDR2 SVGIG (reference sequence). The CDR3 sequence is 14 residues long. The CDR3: CAWSVLEESQPQHF. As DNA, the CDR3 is TGTGCCTGGAGTGTACTGGAGGAATCTCAGCCCCAGCATTTT.

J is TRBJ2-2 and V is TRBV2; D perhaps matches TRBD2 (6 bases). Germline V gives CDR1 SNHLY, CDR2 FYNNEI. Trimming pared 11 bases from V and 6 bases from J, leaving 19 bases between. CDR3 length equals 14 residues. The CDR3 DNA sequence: TGTGCCGGCCGCGGGGATGTTGATGCCGGGGAGCTGTTTTTT. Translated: CAGRGDVDAGELFF.

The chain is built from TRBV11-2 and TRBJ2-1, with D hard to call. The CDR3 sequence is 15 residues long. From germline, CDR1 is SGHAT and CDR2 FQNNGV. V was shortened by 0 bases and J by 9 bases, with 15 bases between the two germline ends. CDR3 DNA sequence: TGTGCCAGCAGCTTAGATCGGGCTGCTGGCAGTGAGCAGTTCTTC. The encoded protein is CASSLDRAAGSEQFF.

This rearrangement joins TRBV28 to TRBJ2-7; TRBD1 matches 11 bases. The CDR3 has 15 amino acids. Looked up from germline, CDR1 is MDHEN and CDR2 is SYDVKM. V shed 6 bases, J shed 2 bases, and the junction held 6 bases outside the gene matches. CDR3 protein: CASSPAGQGAYEQYF. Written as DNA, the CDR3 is TGTGCCAGCAGCCCTGCGGGACAGGGGGCCTACGAGCAGTACTTC.

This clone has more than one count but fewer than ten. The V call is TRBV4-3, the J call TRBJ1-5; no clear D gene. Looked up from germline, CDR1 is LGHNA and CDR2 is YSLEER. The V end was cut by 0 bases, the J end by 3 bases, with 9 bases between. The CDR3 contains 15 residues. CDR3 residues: CASSQDIQFNQPQHF. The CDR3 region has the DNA TGCGCCAGCAGCCAAGATATTCAGTTCAATCAGCCCCAGCATTTT.